The rows below give T cell receptor beta chains drawn from one sample of a study of Graves' ophthalmopathy and Graves' hyperthyroidism. Via MiXCR, TCRdb re-called the multiplex PCR reads, giving one row per CDR3 protein. Of 900,000 to 1,200,000 distinct CDR3 sequences in the sample, roughly 35% were seen once. Sample: peripheral blood or thyroid tissue (not recorded which). Receptor source: an adult man with Graves' hyperthyroidism. CDR3s include the opening cysteine and the closing phenylalanine or tryptophan. A D gene is named only where the DNA matches it firmly. A row's size may be missing; if present it is once, few, many or a size class.

CASSQAQLMNTEAFF | TGCGCCAGCAGCCAAGCTCAGCTAATGAACACTGAAGCTTTCTTT | TRBJ1-1 | TRBV4-3 | few | NA
CASSFVFLWRETQYF | TGTGCCAGCAGCTTCGTTTTCTTATGGAGGGAGACCCAGTACTTC | TRBJ2-5 | TRBV7-6 | NA | NA
CASSLRLGQGSYTF | TGTGCCAGCAGTTTAAGGCTGGGACAGGGTAGCTACACCTTC | TRBJ1-2 | TRBV12-3/TRBV12-4 | many | TRBD1
CATGNRDWQPQYF | TGTGCCACCGGCAACAGGGATTGGCAGCCCCAGTACTTC | TRBJ2-5 | TRBV15 | NA | NA
CSAADGPYGYTF | TGCAGTGCTGCGGACGGCCCCTATGGCTACACCTTC | TRBJ1-2 | TRBV20-1 | many | NA
CASSEPRTGNTIYF | TGTGCCAGCAGTGAACCAAGGACTGGAAACACCATATATTTT | TRBJ1-3 | TRBV25-1 | many | NA
CASSELGGGVQPQHF | TGTGCCAGCAGTGAATTGGGGGGAGGCGTTCAGCCCCAGCATTTT | TRBJ1-5 | TRBV25-1 | NA | NA
CASSDPRGLAGGQETQYF | TGTGCCAGCAGCGACCCGAGGGGACTAGCGGGGGGTCAAGAGACCCAGTACTTC | TRBJ2-5 | TRBV9 | few | TRBD2
CASSLGREAYEQYF | TGTGCCAGCAGCTTAGGCAGGGAGGCCTACGAGCAGTACTTC | TRBJ2-7 | TRBV7-2 | many | NA
CASSIGGSGYTF | TGTGCCAGTAGTATCGGGGGGAGTGGCTACACCTTC | TRBJ1-2 | TRBV19 | many | NA
CASSPLDREGYTF | TGTGCCAGCAGTCCCCTAGACAGGGAGGGCTACACCTTC | TRBJ1-2 | TRBV12-3/TRBV12-4 | NA | TRBD1
CATNGGTDQETQYF | TGTGCCACAAACGGCGGGACGGACCAAGAGACCCAGTACTTC | TRBJ2-5 | TRBV11-2 | many | NA
CSASQGNYGYTF | TGCAGCGCATCACAGGGGAACTATGGCTACACCTTC | TRBJ1-2 | TRBV29-1 | many | TRBD1
CASSDYRVQPQYF | TGTGCCAGCAGCGATTACAGGGTCCAGCCCCAGTACTTC | TRBJ2-5 | TRBV7-2 | NA | NA
CASSLELLAPYEQYF | TGTGCCAGCAGCTTAGAGCTTCTAGCGCCCTACGAGCAGTACTTC | TRBJ2-7 | TRBV7-9 | few | NA
CATSRAGDEQYF | TGTGCCACCAGCAGAGCGGGTGACGAGCAGTACTTC | TRBJ2-7 | TRBV15 | many | NA
CASSRVPGQGRVTYEQYF | TGTGCCAGCAGTCGCGTCCCGGGACAGGGTAGGGTCACCTACGAGCAGTACTTC | TRBJ2-7 | TRBV6-4 | NA | TRBD1
CASSSDSNNSPLHF | TGTGCCAGCAGTTCTGACAGTAATAATTCACCCCTCCACTTT | TRBJ1-6 | TRBV5-4 | many | NA
CASSASPGPYEQYF | TGTGCCAGCAGTGCTAGCCCAGGGCCCTACGAGCAGTACTTC | TRBJ2-7 | TRBV25-1 | once | NA
CAGSLQFWQGEGGLEETQYF | TGTGCCGGCAGCTTACAGTTTTGGCAGGGGGAAGGAGGCCTGGAAGAGACCCAGTACTTC | TRBJ2-5 | TRBV7-2 | few | TRBD1
CASSFARAGSVNEQYF | TGCGCCAGCAGCTTCGCCCGGGCCGGCAGCGTGAACGAGCAGTACTTC | TRBJ2-7 | TRBV5-1 | many | NA
CASADRASTEAFF | TGTGCCAGCGCCGACAGGGCATCCACTGAAGCTTTCTTT | TRBJ1-1 | TRBV25-1 | many | TRBD1
CSVITGDYGYTF | TGCAGCGTCATCACAGGGGACTATGGCTACACCTTC | TRBJ1-2 | TRBV29-1 | many | TRBD1
CSAPSPGQGPYEQYF | TGCAGTGCTCCCAGCCCGGGACAGGGACCCTACGAGCAGTACTTC | TRBJ2-7 | TRBV20-1 | few | TRBD1
CAISGRVGELFF | TGTGCCATCAGTGGCCGGGTCGGGGAGCTGTTTTTT | TRBJ2-2 | TRBV10-3 | once | NA
CASSIGTMNTEAFF | TGTGCCAGCAGCATTGGGACCATGAACACTGAAGCTTTCTTT | TRBJ1-1 | TRBV7-9 | many | NA
CASSESGLNTGELFF | TGTGCCAGCAGTGAATCAGGGTTAAACACCGGGGAGCTGTTTTTT | TRBJ2-2 | TRBV2 | few | NA
CASRADLNTEAFF | TGTGCCAGCAGGGCAGACCTGAACACTGAAGCTTTCTTT | TRBJ1-1 | TRBV6-6 | NA | NA
CSVERAGGLDGYTF | TGCAGCGTTGAAAGGGCAGGGGGACTTGATGGCTACACCTTC | TRBJ1-2 | TRBV29-1 | NA | TRBD1
CASSKLAGGNTGELFF | TGTGCCAGCAGCAAACTAGCGGGAGGCAACACCGGGGAGCTGTTTTTT | TRBJ2-2 | TRBV7-3 | NA | TRBD2
CASSRAGQGNEQYF | TGCGCCAGCAGTCGAGCGGGACAGGGAAACGAGCAGTACTTC | TRBJ2-7 | TRBV28 | NA | TRBD1
CTSSLSGLQETQYF | TGTACCAGCAGCTTATCAGGACTTCAAGAGACCCAGTACTTC | TRBJ2-5 | TRBV11-2 | NA | NA
CASSLATDLYEQYF | TGTGCCAGCAGCTTAGCCACGGACCTCTACGAGCAGTACTTC | TRBJ2-7 | TRBV7-9 | many | NA
CASSHGVDEQYF | TGTGCCAGCAGCCACGGGGTGGACGAGCAGTACTTC | TRBJ2-7 | TRBV13 | many | NA
CATSRTGGVGGYTF | TGTGCCACCAGCAGAACAGGGGGGGTAGGTGGCTACACCTTC | TRBJ1-2 | TRBV15 | few | TRBD1
CASRSGRGDREDYGYTF | TGTGCCAGCAGATCCGGCAGGGGGGACAGGGAGGACTATGGCTACACCTTC | TRBJ1-2 | TRBV7-2 | many | TRBD1
CASKIIGDQPQHF | TGTGCCAGCAAAATCATAGGGGATCAGCCCCAGCATTTT | TRBJ1-5 | TRBV12-3/TRBV12-4 | NA | NA
CASSLAGAAPVETQYF | TGTGCCAGCAGCTTAGCTGGAGCGGCCCCCGTGGAGACCCAGTACTTC | TRBJ2-5 | TRBV7-6 | NA | NA
CSPQPGTGGRNTEAFF | TGCAGTCCCCAACCCGGGACAGGGGGTAGGAACACTGAAGCTTTCTTT | TRBJ1-1 | TRBV29-1 | many | TRBD1
CASSDWTGGNGKLFF | TGTGCCAGCAGTGATTGGACAGGGGGCAATGGAAAACTGTTTTTT | TRBJ1-4 | TRBV2 | once | TRBD1
CASSLRQGVSTEAFF | TGTGCCAGCAGCCTCAGACAGGGGGTATCCACTGAAGCTTTCTTT | TRBJ1-1 | TRBV7-9 | many | TRBD1
CSVRGSGDSNQPQHF | TGCAGCGTGCGGGGGTCGGGAGATAGCAATCAGCCCCAGCATTTT | TRBJ1-5 | TRBV29-1 | many | NA
CASSTSGRMGTQYF | TGTGCCAGCAGTACTAGCGGGAGGATGGGTACGCAGTATTTT | TRBJ2-3 | TRBV25-1 | many | TRBD2
CASSLAGREHYEQYF | TGTGCCAGCAGCTTAGCGGGACGGGAGCATTACGAGCAGTACTTC | TRBJ2-7 | TRBV7-8 | many | NA
CASSQVGRPRRLVSEAFF | TGTGCCAGCAGCCAAGTGGGTCGACCTCGACGACTGGTATCTGAAGCTTTCTTT | TRBJ1-1 | TRBV3-1 | NA | NA